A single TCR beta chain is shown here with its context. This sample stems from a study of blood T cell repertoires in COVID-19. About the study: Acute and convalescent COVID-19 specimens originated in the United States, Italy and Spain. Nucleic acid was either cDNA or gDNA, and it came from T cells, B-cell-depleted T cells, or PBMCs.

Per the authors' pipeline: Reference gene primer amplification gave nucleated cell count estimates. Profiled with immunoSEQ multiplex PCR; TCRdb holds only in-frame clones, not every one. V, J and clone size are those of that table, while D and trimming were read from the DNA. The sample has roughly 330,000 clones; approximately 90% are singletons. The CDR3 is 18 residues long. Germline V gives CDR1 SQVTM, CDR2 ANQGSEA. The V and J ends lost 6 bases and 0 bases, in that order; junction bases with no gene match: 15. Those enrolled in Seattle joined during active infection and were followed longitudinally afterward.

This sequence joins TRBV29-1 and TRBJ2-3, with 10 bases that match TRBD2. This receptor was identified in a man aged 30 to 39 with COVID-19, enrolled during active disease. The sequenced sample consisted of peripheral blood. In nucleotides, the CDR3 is TGCAGCGTGGTCCCATTAAGGACTAGCGGTTATAGCACAGATACGCAGTATTTT. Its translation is CSVVPLRTSGYSTDTQYF.